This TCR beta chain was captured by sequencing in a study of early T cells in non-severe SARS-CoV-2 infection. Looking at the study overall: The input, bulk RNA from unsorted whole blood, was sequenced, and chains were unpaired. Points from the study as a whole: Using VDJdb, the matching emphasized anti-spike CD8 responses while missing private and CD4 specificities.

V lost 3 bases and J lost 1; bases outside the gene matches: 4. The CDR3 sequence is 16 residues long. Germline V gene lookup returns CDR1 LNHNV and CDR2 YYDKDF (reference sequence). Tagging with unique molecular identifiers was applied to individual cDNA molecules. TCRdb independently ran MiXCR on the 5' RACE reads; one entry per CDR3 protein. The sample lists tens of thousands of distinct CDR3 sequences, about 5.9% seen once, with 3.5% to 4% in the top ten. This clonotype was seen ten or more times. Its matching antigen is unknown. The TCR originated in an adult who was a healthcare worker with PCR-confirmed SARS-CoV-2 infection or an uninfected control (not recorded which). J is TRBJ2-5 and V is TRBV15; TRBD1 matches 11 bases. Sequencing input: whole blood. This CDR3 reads CATSSGTGGFQETQYF. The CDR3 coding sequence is TGTGCCACCAGCAGCGGGACAGGGGGTTTCCAAGAGACCCAGTACTTC.